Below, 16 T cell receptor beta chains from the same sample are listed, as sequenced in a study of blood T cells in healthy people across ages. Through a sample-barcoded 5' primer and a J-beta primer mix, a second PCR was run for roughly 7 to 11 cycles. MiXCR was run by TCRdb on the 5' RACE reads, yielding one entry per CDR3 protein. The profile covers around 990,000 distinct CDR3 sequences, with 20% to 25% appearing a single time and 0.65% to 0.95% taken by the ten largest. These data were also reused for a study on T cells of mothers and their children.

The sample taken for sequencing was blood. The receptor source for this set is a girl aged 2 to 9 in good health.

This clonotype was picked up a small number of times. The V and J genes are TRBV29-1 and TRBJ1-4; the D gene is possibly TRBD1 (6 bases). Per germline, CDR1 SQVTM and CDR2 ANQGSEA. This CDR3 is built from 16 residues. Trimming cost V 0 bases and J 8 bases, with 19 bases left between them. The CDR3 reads CSVEDKRDTGREKLFF. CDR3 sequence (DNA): TGCAGCGTTGAAGATAAGAGGGACACCGGTAGGGAAAAACTGTTTTTT.

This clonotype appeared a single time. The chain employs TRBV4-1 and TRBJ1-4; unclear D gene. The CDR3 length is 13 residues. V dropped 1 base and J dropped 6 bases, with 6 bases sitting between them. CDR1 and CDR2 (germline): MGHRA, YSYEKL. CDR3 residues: CASSQVRDEKLFF. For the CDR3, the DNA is TGCGCCAGCAGCCAAGTGCGGGATGAAAAACTGTTTTTT.

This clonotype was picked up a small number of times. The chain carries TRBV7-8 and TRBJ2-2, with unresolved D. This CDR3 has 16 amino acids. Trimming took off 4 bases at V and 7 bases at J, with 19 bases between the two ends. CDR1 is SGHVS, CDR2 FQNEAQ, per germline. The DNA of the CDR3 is TGTGCCAGCAGCTACTCCCGGCCGTCCCTGGGCGGGGAGCTGTTTTTT. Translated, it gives CASSYSRPSLGGELFF.

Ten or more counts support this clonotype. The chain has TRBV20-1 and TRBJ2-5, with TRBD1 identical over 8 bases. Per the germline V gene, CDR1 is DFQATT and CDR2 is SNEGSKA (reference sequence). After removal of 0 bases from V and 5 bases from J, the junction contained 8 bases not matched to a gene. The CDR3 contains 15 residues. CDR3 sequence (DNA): TGCAGTGCTAGAGAAGGGACAGGCAGAAGGGAGACCCAGTACTTC. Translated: CSAREGTGRRETQYF.

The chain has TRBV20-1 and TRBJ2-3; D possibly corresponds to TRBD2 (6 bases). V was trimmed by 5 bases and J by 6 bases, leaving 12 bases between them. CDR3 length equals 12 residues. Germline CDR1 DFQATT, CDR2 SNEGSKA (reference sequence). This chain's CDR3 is CSAQTAGDTQYF. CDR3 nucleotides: TGCAGTGCTCAGACGGCGGGGGATACGCAGTATTTT.

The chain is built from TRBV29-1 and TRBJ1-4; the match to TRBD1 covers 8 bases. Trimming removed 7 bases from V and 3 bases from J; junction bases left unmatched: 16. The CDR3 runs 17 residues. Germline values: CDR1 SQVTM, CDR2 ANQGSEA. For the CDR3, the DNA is TGCAGCGCTCCCTTTAACGGGACAGGTATACCTAATGAAAAACTGTTTTTT. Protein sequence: CSAPFNGTGIPNEKLFF.

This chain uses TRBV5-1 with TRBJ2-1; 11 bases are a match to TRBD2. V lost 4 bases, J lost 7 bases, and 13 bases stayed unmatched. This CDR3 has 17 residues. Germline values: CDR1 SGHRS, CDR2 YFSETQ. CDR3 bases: TGCGCCAGCAGCCCCGGATGGGGACTAGCGGCGGAGAATGAGCAGTTCTTC. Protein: CASSPGWGLAAENEQFF.

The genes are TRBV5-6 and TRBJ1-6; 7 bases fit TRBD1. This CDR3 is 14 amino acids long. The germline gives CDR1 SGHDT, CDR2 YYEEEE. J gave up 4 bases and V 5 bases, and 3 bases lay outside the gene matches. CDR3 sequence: CASRTTGYNSPLHF. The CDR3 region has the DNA TGTGCCAGCAGGACGACAGGGTATAATTCACCCCTCCACTTT.

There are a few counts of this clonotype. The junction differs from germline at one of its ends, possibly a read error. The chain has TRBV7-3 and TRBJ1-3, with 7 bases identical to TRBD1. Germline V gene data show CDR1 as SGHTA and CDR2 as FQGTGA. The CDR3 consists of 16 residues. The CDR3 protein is CASSLNPGGRGNTIYF. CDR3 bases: TGTGCCAGTAGCTTAAACCCAGGGGGAAGAGGGAACACCATATATTTT.

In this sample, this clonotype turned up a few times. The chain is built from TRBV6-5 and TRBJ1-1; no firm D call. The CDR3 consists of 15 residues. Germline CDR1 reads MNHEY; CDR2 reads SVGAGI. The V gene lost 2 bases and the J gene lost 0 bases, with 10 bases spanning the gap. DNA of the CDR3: TGTGCCAGCAGTTACGATGGCGTAATGAACACTGAAGCTTTCTTT. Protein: CASSYDGVMNTEAFF.

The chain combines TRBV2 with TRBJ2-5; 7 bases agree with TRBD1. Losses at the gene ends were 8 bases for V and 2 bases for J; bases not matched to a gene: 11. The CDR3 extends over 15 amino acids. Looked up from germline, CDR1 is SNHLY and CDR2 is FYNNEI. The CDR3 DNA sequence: TGTGCCAGCCGGACCGGGACAGCCGTTCAAGAGACCCAGTACTTC. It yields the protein CASRTGTAVQETQYF.

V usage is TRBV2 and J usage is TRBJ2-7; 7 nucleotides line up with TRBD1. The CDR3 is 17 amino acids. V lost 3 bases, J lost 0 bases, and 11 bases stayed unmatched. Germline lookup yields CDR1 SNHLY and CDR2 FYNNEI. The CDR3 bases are TGTGCCAGCAGTGATGCAACAGGGGACGCAAGCTCCTACGAGCAGTACTTC. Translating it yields CASSDATGDASSYEQYF.

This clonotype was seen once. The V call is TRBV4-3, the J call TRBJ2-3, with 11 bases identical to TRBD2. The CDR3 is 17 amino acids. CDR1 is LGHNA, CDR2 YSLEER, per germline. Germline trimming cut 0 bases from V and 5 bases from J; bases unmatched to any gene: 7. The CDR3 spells CASSQETSGIVGDTQYF. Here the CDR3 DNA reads TGCGCCAGCAGCCAAGAGACTAGCGGGATCGTTGGAGATACGCAGTATTTT.

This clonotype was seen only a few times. The CDR3 protein is CASSSTQGRSEQFF. In DNA, the CDR3 is TGTGCCAGCAGCTCAACTCAGGGTAGGAGTGAGCAGTTCTTC. The chain carries TRBV7-9 and TRBJ2-5; tentatively, D is TRBD1 (5 bases). TRBJ2-1 explains the end of the DNA better; the J call may be wrong. Germline values: CDR1 SEHNR, CDR2 FQNEAQ (reference sequence). The CDR3 consists of 14 residues.

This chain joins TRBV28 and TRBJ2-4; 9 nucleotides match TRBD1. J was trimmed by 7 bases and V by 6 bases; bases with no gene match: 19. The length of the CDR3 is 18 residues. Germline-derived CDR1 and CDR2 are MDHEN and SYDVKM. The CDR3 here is CASSRPSRDRDGGNIQYF. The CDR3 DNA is TGTGCCAGCAGCCGACCCTCCCGGGACAGGGACGGAGGTAACATTCAGTACTTC. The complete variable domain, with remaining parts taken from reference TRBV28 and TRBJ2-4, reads DVKVTQSSRYLVKRTGEKVFLECVQDMDHENMFWYRQDPGLGLRLIYFSYDVKMKEKGDIPEGYSVSREKKERFSLILESASTNQTSMYLCASSRPSRDRDGGNIQYFGAGTRLSVL.

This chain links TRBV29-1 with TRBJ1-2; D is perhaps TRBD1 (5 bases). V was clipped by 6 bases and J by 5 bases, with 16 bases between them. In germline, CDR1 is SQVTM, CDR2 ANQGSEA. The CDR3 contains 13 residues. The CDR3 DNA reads TGCAGCGTCAGAGTAAGGGGAGGGTATGGCTACACCTTC. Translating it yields CSVRVRGGYGYTF.